The next 3 T cell receptor beta chains were all read from a single sample in a study of OX40 agonist ivuxolimab in advanced cancers. Data came from immunoSEQ multiplex PCR; TCRdb stores just in-frame clones and leaves some out. The sample shows roughly 60,000 clones, about 89% of them seen only once. The sequenced sample was CD4+ or CD8+ T cells sorted from blood, obtained in a trial of the OX40 agonist ivuxolimab. The receptors were sampled from an adult with an advanced solid tumor such as melanoma, head and neck, liver or kidney cancer.

V is TRBV5-6 and J is TRBJ1-2, with a tentative D call TRBD1 (5 bases). V lost 1 base and J 6 bases, leaving 7 bases between the germline ends. Germline-derived CDR1 and CDR2 are SGHDT and YYEEEE. This CDR3 is built from 12 residues. CDR3 region: CASSLIGDGYTF. The CDR3 DNA follows: TGTGCCAGCAGCTTGATAGGGGATGGCTACACCTTC.

This clone has just a few counts. The gene calls are TRBV12-5 and TRBJ2-3; TRBD1 might be the D (5 bases). Germline CDR1 LGHNT, CDR2 FRNRAP. V gave up 7 bases and J gave up 6 bases, with 8 bases separating them. The CDR3 consists of 11 residues. In DNA, the CDR3 is TGTGCTAGTGCCTCAGGGGATACGCAGTATTTT. It encodes CASASGDTQYF. Full variable domain (missing parts from reference TRBV12-5 and TRBJ2-3): DARVTQTPRHKVTEMGQEVTMRCQPILGHNTVFWYRQTMMQGLELLAYFRNRAPLDDSGMPKDRFSAEMPDATLATLKIQPSEPRDSAVYFCASASGDTQYFGPGTRLTVL.

The chain recombines TRBV11-3 with TRBJ1-2; possible D gene TRBD1, 5 bases. The germline V gene encodes CDR1 SGHNT and CDR2 YENEEA. Trimming stripped 0 bases from V and 2 bases from J, with 13 bases between. The CDR3 is 16 residues long. The CDR3 DNA sequence: TGTGCCAGCAGCTTAGAGGGCAGGGCAGGAAACTATGGCTACACCTTC. Translating gives CASSLEGRAGNYGYTF.